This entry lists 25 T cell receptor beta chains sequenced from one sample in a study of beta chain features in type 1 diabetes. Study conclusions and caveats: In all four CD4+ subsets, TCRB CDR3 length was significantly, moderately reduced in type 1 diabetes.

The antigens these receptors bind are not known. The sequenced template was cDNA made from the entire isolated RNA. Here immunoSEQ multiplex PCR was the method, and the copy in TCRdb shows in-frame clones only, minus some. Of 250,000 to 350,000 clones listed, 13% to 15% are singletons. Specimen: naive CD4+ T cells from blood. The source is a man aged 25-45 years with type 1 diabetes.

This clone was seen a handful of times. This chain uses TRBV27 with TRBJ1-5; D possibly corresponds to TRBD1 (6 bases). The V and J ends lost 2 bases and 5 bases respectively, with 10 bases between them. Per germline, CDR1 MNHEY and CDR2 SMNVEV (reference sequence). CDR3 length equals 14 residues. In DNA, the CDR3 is TGTGCCAGCAGTTTACGACAGGATCATCAGCCCCAGCATTTT. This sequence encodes CASSLRQDHQPQHF.

The chain's CDR3 is CASSAPSGRAGTDTQYF. The CDR3 nucleotides read TGTGCCAGCAGTGCCCCTAGCGGGAGGGCCGGCACAGATACGCAGTATTTT. V is TRBV25-1 and J is TRBJ2-3; 12 nucleotides match TRBD2. CDR3 length: 17 residues. J lost 1 base, V lost 4 bases, and 6 bases had no gene match. Per germline, CDR1 MGHDK and CDR2 SYGVNS.

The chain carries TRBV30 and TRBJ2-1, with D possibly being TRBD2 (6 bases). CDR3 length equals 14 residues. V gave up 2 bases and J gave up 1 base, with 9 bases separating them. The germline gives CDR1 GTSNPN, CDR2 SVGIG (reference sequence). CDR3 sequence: CAWSRAGSYNEQFF. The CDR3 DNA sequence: TGTGCCTGGAGTAGGGCGGGATCCTACAATGAGCAGTTCTTC.

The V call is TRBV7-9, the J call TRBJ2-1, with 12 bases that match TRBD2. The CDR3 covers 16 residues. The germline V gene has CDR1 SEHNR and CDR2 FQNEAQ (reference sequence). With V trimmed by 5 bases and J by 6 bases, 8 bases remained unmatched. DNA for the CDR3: TGTGCCAGCAGCACCTGGACTAGCGGGGCCCTCAATGAGCAGTTCTTC. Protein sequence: CASSTWTSGALNEQFF. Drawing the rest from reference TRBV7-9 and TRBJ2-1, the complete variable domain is DTGVSQNPRHKITKRGQNVTFRCDPISEHNRLYWYRQTLGQGPEFLTYFQNEAQLEKSRLLSDRFSAERPKGSFSTLEIQRTEQGDSAMYLCASSTWTSGALNEQFFGPGTRLTVL.

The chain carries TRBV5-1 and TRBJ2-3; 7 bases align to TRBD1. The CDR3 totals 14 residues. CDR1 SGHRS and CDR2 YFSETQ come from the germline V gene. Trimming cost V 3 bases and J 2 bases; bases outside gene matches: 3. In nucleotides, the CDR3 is TGCGCCAGCAGCTACGGACAGGCCACAGATACGCAGTATTTT. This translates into CASSYGQATDTQYF.

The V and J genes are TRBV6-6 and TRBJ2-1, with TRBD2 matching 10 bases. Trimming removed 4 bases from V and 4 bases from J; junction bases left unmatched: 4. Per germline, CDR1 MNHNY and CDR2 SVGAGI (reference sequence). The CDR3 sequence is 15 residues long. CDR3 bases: TGTGCCAGCAGTTTCATTAGCGGGAGGTACAATGAGCAGTTCTTC. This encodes CASSFISGRYNEQFF.

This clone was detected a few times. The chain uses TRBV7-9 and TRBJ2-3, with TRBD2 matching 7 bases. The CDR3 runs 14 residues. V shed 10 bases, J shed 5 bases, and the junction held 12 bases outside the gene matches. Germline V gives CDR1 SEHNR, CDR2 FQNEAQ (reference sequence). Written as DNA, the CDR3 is TGTGCCACCTCGAGGGGAGGGCGTCAAGATACGCAGTATTTT. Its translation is CATSRGGRQDTQYF.

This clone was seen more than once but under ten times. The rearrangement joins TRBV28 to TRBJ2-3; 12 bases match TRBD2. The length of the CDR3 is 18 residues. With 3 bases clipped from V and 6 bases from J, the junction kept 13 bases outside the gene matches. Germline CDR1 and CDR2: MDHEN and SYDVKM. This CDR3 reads CASSLRALTSGSIDTQYF. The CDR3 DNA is TGTGCCAGCAGTTTGCGGGCCCTGACTAGCGGGAGCATTGATACGCAGTATTTT.

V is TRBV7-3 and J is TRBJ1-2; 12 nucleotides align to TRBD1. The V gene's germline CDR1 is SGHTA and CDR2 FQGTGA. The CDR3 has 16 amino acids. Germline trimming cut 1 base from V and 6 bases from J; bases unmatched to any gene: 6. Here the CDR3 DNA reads TGTGCCAGCAGCTTAAATAGGAGGGACAGGGGGCATGGCTACACCTTC. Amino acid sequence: CASSLNRRDRGHGYTF.

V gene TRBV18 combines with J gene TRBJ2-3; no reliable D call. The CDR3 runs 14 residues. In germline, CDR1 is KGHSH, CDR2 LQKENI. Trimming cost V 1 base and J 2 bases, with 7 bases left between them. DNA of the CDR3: TGTGCCAGCTCACCACGGGCCGACACAGATACGCAGTATTTT. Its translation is CASSPRADTDTQYF.

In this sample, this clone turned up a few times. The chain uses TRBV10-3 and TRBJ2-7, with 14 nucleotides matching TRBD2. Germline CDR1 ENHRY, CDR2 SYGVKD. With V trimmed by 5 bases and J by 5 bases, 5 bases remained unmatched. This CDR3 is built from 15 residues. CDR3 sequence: CAISRTTSGGDEQYF. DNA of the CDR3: TGTGCCATCAGTCGTACGACTAGCGGGGGGGACGAGCAGTACTTC.

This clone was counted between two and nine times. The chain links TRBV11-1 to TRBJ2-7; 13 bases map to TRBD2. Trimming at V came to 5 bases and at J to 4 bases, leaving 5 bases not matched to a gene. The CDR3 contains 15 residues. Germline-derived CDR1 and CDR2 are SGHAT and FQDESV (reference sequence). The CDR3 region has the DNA TGTGCCAGCAGCCAAGTACTAGCGGGAGGGTACGAGCAGTACTTC. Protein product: CASSQVLAGGYEQYF.

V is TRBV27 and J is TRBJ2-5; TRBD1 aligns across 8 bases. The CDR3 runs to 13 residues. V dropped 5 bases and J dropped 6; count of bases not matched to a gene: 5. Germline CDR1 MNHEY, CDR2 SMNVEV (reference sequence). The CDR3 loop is CASSNQGAKTQYF. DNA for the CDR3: TGTGCCAGCAGTAACCAGGGGGCTAAGACCCAGTACTTC.

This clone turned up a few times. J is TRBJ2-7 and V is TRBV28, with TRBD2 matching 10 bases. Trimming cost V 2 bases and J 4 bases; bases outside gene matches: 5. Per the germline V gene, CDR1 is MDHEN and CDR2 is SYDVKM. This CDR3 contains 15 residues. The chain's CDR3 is CASSLLAGAGYEQYF. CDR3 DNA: TGTGCCAGCAGTTTACTAGCGGGAGCGGGATACGAGCAGTACTTC. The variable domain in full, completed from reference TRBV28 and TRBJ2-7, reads DVKVTQSSRYLVKRTGEKVFLECVQDMDHENMFWYRQDPGLGLRLIYFSYDVKMKEKGDIPEGYSVSREKKERFSLILESASTNQTSMYLCASSLLAGAGYEQYFGPGTRLTVT.

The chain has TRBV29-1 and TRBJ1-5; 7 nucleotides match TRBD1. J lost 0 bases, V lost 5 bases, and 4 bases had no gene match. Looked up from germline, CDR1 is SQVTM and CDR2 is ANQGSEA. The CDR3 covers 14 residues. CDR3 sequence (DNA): TGCAGCGTTCTCGGACAGGTTAGCAATCAGCCCCAGCATTTT. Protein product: CSVLGQVSNQPQHF.

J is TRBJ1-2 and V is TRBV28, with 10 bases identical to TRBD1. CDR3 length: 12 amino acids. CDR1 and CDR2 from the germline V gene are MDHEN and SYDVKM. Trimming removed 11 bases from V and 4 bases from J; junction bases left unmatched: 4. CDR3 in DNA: TGTGCCGGAAGGGACAGGGGCTATGGCTACACCTTC. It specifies CAGRDRGYGYTF.

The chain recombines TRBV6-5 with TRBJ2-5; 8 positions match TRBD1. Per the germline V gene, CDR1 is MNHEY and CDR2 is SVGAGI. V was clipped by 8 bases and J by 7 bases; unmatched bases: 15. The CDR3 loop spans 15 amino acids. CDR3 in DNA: TGTGCCAGCCCAGGGGGCCCAGATGAGAACGGGACCCAGTACTTC. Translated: CASPGGPDENGTQYF.

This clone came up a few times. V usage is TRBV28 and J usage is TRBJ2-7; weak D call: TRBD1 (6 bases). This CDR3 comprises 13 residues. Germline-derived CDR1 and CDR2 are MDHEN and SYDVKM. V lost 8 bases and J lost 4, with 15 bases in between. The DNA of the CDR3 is TGTGCCAGCCGTCGTGGCAGGGGTTACGAGCAGTACTTC. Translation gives CASRRGRGYEQYF.

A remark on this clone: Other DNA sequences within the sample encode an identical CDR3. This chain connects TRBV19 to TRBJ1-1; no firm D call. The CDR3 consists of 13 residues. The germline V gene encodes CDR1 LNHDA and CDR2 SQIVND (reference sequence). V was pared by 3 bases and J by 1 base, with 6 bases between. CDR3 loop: CASSMRENTEAFF. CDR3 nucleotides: TGTGCCAGTAGTATGCGGGAGAACACTGAAGCTTTCTTT.

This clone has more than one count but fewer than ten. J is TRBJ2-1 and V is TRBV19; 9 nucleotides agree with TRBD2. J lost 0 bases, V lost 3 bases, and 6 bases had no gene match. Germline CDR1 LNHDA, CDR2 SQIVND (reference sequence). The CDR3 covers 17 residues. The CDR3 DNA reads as TGTGCCAGTAGTATCACCCATAGCGGGAGCTCCTACAATGAGCAGTTCTTC. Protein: CASSITHSGSSYNEQFF.

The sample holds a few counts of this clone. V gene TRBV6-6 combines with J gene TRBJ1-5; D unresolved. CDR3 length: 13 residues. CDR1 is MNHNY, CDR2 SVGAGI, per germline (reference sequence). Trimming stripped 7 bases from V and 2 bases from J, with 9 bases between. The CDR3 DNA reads TGTGCCAGCACCTCTTCAGGCAATCAGCCCCAGCATTTT. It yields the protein CASTSSGNQPQHF.

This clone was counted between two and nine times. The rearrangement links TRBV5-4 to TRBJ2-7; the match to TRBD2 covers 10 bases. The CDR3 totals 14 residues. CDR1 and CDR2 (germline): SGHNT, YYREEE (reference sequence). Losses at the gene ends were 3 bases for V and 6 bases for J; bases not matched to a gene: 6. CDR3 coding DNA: TGTGCCAGCAGCTCTAGCGGGAGAGTTTTCGAGCAGTACTTC. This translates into CASSSSGRVFEQYF.

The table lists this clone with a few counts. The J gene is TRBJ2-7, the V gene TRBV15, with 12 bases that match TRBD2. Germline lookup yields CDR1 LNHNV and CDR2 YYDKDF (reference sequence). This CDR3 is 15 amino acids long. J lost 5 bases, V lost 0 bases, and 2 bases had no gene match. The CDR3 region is CATSRDLAGGNEQYF. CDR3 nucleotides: TGTGCCACCAGCAGAGACCTAGCGGGAGGGAACGAGCAGTACTTC.

The CDR3 DNA is TGCAGCGTTGTACCGAGAGATCGGGGCGGGAGTAGGGACAATGAGCAGTTCTTC. Translated, it gives CSVVPRDRGGSRDNEQFF. The chain uses TRBV29-1 and TRBJ2-1; TRBD2 aligns across 7 bases. CDR3 length equals 18 residues. Germline loops: CDR1 SQVTM, CDR2 ANQGSEA. The junction had 20 bases not matched to a gene; V was cut back by 4 bases and J by 5 bases.

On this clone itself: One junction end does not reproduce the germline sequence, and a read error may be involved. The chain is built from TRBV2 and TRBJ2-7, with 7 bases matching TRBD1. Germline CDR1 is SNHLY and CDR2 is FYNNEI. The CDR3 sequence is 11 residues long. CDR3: CASSRQGPIIF. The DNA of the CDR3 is TGTGCCAGCAGCAGACAGGGTCCAATTATCTTC.